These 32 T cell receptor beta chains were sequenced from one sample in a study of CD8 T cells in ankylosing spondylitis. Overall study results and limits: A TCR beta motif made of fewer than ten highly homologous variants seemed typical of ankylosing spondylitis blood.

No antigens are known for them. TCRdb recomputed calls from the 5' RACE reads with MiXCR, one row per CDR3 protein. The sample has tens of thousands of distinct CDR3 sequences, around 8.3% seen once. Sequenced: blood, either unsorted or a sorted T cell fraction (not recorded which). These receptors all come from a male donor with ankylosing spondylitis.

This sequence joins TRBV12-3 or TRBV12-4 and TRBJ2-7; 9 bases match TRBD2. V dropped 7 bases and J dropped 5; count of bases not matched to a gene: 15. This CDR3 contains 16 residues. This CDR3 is CASNSRELAGAHEQYF. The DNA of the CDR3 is TGTGCCAGCAACTCTCGGGAACTAGCGGGCGCCCACGAGCAGTACTTC.

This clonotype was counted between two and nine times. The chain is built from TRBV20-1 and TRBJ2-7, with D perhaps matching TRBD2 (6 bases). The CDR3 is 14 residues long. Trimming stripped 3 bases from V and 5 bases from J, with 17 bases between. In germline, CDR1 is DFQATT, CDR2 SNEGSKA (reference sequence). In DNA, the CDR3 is TGCAGTGCTAGGGAGGGAGGCTTGGACCACGAGCAGTACTTC. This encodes CSAREGGLDHEQYF.

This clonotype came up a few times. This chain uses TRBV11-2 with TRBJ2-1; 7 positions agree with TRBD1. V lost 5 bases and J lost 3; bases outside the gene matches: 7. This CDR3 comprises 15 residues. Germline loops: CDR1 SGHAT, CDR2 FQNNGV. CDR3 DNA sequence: TGTGCCAGCAGCCCGAAGGGGGCCGGCTACAATGAGCAGTTCTTC. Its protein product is CASSPKGAGYNEQFF. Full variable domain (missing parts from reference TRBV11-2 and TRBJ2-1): EAGVAQSPRYKIIEKRQSVAFWCNPISGHATLYWYQQILGQGPKLLIQFQNNGVVDDSQLPKDRFSAERLKGVDSTLKIQPAKLEDSAVYLCASSPKGAGYNEQFFGPGTRLTVL.

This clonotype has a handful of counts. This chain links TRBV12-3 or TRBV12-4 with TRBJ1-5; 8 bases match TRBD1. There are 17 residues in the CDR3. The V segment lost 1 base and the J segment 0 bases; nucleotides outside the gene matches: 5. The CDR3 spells CASSLVGGQDSNQPQHF. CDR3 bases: TGTGCCAGCAGTTTAGTTGGGGGACAGGATAGCAATCAGCCCCAGCATTTT.

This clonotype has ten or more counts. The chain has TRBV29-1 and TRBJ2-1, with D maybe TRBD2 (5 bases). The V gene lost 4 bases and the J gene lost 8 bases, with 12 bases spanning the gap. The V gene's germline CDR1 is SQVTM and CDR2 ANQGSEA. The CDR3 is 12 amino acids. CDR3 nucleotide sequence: TGCAGCGTTGGACTCCGCGGGCATGAGCAGTTCTTC. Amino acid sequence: CSVGLRGHEQFF.

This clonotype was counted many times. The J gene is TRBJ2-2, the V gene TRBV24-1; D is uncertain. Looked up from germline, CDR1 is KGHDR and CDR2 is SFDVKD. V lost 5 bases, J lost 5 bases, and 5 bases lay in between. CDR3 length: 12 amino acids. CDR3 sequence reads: CATSVGTGELFF. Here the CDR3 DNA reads TGTGCCACCAGTGTGGGGACCGGGGAGCTGTTTTTT.

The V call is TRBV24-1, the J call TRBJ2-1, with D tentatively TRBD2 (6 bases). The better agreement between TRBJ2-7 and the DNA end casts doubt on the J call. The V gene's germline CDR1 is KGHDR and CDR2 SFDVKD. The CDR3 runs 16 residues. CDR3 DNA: TGTGCCACCAGTGATTTAGCGGGTAGCTCCTACAATGAGCAGTACTTC. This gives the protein CATSDLAGSSYNEQYF.

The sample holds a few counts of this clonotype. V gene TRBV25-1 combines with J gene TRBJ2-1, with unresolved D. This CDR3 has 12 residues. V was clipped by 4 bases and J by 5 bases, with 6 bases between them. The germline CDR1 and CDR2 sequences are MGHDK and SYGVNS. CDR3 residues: CASSVVDNEQFF. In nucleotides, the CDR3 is TGTGCCAGCAGTGTTGTCGACAATGAGCAGTTCTTC.

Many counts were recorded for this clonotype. The CDR3 DNA reads as TGTGCCAGCAGCGGGGGACTAGCGGGAGCCTACAATGAGCAGTTCTTC. This encodes CASSGGLAGAYNEQFF. The V gene is TRBV5-6, the J gene TRBJ2-1; TRBD2 matches 14 bases. The CDR3 is 16 residues long. V lost 4 bases, J lost 2 bases, and 2 bases stayed unmatched. CDR1 and CDR2 (germline): SGHDT, YYEEEE.

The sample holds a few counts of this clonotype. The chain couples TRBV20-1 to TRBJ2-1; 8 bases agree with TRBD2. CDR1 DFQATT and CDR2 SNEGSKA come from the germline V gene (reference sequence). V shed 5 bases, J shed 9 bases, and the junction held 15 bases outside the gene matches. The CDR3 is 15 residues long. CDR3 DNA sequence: TGCAGTGCTGAGCCGAGGAGCGGGAGACGGGTTGAGCAGTTCTTC. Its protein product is CSAEPRSGRRVEQFF.

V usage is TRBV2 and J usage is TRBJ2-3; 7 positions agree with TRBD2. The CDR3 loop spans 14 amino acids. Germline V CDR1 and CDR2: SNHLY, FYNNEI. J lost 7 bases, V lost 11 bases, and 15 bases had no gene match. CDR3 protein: CACETSGEANTQYF. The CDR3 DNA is TGTGCCTGCGAGACAAGCGGGGAGGCGAATACGCAGTATTTT.

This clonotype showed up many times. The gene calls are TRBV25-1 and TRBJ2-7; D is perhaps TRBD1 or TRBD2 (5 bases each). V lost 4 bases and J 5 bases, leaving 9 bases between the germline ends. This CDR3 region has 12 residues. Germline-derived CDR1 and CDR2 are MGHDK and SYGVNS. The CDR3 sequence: CASSGGFNEQYF. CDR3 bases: TGTGCCAGCAGTGGGGGGTTCAACGAGCAGTACTTC.

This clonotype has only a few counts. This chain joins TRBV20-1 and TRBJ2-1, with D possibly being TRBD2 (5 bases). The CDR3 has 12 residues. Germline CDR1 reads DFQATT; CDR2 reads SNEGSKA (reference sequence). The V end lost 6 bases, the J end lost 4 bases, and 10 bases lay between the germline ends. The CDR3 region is CSAMGGYNEQFF. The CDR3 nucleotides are TGCAGTGCCATGGGCGGGTACAATGAGCAGTTCTTC.

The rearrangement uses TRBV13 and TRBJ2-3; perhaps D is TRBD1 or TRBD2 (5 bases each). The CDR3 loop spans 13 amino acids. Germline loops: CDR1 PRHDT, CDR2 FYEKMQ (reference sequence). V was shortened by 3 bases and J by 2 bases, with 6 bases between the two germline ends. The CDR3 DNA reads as TGTGCCAGCAGCTTTGGGACCACAGATACGCAGTATTTT. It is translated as CASSFGTTDTQYF.

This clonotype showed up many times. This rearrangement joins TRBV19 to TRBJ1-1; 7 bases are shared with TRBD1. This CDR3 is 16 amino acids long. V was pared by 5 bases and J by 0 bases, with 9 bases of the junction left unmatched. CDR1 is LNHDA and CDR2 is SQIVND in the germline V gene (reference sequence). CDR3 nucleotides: TGTGCCAGTAGTCGCGACAGGGAGGGAGTGAACACTGAAGCTTTCTTT. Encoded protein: CASSRDREGVNTEAFF.

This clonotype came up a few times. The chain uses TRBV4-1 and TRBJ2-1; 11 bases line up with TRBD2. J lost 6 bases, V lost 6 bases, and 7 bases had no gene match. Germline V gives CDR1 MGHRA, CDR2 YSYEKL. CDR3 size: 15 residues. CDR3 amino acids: CASRLLAGDRNEQFF. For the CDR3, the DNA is TGCGCCAGCAGGCTACTAGCGGGAGACCGCAATGAGCAGTTCTTC.

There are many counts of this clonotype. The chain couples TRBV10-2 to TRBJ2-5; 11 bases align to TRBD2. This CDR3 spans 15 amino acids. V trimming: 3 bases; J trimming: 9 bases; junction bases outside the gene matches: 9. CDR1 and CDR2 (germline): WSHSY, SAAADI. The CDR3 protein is CASSDPLAGGLSQYF. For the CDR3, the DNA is TGCGCCAGCAGTGACCCCCTAGCGGGAGGTTTGTCCCAGTACTTC.

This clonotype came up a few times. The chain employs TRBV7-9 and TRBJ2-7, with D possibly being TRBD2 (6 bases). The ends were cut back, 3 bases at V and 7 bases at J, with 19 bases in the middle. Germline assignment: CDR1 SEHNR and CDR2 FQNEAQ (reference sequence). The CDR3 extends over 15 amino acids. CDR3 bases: TGTGCCAGCAGCTTGGTTGGGACTCCCCTGGAGGAGCAGTACTTC. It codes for CASSLVGTPLEEQYF. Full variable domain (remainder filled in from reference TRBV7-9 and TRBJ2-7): DTGVSQNPRHKITKRGQNVTFRCDPISEHNRLYWYRQTLGQGPEFLTYFQNEAQLEKSRLLSDRFSAERPKGSFSTLEIQRTEQGDSAMYLCASSLVGTPLEEQYFGPGTRLTVT.

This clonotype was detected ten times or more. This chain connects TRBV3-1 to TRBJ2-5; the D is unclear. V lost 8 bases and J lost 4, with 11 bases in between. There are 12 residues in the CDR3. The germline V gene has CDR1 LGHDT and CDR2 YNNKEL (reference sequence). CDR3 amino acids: CASGRAGETQYF. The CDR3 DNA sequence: TGTGCCAGCGGTAGGGCAGGAGAGACCCAGTACTTC.

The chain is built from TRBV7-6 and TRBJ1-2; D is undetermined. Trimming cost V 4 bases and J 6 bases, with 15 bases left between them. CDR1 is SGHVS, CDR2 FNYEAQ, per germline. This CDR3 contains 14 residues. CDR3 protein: CASSSRRYGHGYTF. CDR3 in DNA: TGTGCCAGCAGCTCTAGAAGGTACGGGCATGGCTACACCTTC. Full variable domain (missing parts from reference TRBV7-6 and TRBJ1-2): GAGVSQSPRYKVTKRGQDVALRCDPISGHVSLYWYRQALGQGPEFLTYFNYEAQQDKSGLPNDRFSAERPEGSISTLTIQRTEQRDSAMYRCASSSRRYGHGYTFGSGTRLTVV.

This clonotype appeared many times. The CDR3 region has the DNA TGTGCCAGCAGTTTCGGGGGAACTAACTATGGCTACACCTTC. Its translation: CASSFGGTNYGYTF. The V gene is TRBV12-3 or TRBV12-4, the J gene TRBJ1-2; TRBD1 might be the D (5 bases). The CDR3 length is 14 residues. V was trimmed by 3 bases and J by 0 bases, leaving 8 bases between them.

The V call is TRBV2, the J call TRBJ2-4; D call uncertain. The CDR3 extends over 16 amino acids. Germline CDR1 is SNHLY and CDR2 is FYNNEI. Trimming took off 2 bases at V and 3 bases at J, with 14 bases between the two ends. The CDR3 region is CASSEMTLRVKNIQYF. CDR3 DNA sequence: TGTGCCAGCAGTGAAATGACACTTCGGGTCAAAAACATTCAGTACTTC.

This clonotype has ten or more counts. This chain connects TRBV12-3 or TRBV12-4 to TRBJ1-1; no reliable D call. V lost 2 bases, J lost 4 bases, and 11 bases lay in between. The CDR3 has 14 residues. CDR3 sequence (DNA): TGTGCCAGCAGTTTATCCTGGTCGGGCACTGAAGCTTTCTTT. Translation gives CASSLSWSGTEAFF.

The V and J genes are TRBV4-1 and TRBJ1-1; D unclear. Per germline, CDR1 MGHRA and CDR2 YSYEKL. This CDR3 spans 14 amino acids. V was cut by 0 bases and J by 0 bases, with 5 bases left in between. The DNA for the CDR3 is TGCGCCAGCAGCCAAGATTGGCTGAACACTGAAGCTTTCTTT. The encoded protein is CASSQDWLNTEAFF.

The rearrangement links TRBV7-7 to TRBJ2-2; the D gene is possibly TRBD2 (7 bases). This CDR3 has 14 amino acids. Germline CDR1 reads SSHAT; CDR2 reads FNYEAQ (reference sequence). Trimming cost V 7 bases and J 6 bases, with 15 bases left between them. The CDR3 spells CASTLGGAAGELFF. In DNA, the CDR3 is TGTGCCAGCACCCTAGGGGGGGCGGCCGGGGAGCTGTTTTTT.

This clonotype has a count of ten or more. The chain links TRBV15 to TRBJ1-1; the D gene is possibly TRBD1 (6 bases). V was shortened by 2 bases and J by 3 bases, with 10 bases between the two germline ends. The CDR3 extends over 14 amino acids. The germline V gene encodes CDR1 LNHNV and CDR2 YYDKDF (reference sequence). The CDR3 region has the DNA TGTGCCACCAGCAGACGAAGGGGGGACACTGAAGCTTTCTTT. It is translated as CATSRRRGDTEAFF.

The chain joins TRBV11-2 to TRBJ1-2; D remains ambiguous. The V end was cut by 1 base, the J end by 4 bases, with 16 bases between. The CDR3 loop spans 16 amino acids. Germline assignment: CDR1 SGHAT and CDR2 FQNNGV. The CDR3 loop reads CASSLGSGMGIYGYTF. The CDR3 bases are TGTGCCAGCAGCTTAGGGTCCGGTATGGGGATCTATGGCTACACCTTC.

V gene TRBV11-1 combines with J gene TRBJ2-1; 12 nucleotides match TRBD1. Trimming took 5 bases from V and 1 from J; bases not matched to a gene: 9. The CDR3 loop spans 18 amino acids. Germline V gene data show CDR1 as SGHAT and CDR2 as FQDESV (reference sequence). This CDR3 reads CASSPPGTGGESYNEQFF. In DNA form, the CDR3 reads TGTGCCAGCAGCCCCCCCGGGACAGGGGGCGAGTCCTACAATGAGCAGTTCTTC.

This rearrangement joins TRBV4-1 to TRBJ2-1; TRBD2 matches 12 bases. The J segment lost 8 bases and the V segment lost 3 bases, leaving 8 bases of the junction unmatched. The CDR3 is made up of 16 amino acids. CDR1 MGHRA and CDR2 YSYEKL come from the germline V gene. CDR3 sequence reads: CASSHKTSGSMDEQFF. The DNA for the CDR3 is TGCGCCAGCAGCCACAAGACTAGCGGGAGTATGGATGAGCAGTTCTTC.

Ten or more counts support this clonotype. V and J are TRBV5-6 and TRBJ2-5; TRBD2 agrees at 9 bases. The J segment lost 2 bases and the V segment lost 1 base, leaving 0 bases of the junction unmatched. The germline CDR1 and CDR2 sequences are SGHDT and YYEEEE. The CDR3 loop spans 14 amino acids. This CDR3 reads CASSLSGRQETQYF. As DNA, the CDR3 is TGTGCCAGCAGCTTGAGCGGGAGGCAAGAGACCCAGTACTTC.

This CDR3 is CASSSGGGQDTEAFF. CDR3 nucleotide sequence: TGTGCCAGCAGCTCCGGCGGGGGACAGGACACTGAAGCTTTCTTT. The chain has TRBV13 and TRBJ1-1; TRBD1 agrees at 8 bases. Looked up from germline, CDR1 is PRHDT and CDR2 is FYEKMQ (reference sequence). The CDR3 loop spans 15 amino acids. J lost 3 bases, V lost 4 bases, and 7 bases had no gene match.

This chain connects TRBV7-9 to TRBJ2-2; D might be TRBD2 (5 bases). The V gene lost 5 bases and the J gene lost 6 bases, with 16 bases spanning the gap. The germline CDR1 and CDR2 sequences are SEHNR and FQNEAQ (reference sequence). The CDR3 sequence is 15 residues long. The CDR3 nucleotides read TGTGCCAGCAGCCCGACCGAAATGAGGGCCGGGGAGCTGTTTTTT. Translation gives CASSPTEMRAGELFF. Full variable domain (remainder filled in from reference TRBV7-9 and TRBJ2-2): DTGVSQNPRHKITKRGQNVTFRCDPISEHNRLYWYRQTLGQGPEFLTYFQNEAQLEKSRLLSDRFSAERPKGSFSTLEIQRTEQGDSAMYLCASSPTEMRAGELFFGEGSRLTVL.